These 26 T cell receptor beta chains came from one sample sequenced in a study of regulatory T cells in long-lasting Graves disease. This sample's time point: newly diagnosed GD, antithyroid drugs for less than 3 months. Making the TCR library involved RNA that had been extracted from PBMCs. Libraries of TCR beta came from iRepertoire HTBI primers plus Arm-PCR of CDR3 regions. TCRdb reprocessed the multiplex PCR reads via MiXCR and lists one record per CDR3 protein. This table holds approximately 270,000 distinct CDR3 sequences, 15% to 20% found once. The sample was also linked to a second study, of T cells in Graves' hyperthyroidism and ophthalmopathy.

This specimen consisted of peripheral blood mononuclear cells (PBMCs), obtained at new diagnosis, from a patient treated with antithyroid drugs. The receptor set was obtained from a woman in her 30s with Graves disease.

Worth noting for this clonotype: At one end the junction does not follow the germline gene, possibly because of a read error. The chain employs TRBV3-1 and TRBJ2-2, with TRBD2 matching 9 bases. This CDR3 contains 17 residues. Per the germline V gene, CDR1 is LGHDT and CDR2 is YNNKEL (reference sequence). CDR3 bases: TGTGCCAGCAGCCAAGAGTATGCGGGGGGGAACACCGGGGAGCTGCTTTTT. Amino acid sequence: CASSQEYAGGNTGELLF.

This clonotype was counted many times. Written as DNA, the CDR3 is TGTGCCAGCAGCACGGGGCTCTCTGGAAACACCATATATTTT. This gives the protein CASSTGLSGNTIYF. This chain links TRBV6-1 with TRBJ1-3, with D possibly being TRBD1 (5 bases). The CDR3 extends over 14 amino acids. Germline values: CDR1 MNHNS, CDR2 SASEGT. V was cut by 6 bases and J by 0 bases, with 9 bases left in between.

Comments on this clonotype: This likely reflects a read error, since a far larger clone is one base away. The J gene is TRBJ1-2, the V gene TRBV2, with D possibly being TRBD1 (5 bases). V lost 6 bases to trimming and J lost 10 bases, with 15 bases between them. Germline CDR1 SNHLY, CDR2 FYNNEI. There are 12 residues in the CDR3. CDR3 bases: TGTGCCAGCAGCCCCGGCAGGGTCGACTACACCTTC. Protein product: CASSPGRVDYTF. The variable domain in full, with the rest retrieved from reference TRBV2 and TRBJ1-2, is EPEVTQTPSHQVTQMGQEVILRCVPISNHLYFYWYRQILGQKVEFLVSFYNNEISEKSEIFDDQFSVERPDGSNFTLKIRSTKLEDSAMYFCASSPGRVDYTFGSGTRLTVV.

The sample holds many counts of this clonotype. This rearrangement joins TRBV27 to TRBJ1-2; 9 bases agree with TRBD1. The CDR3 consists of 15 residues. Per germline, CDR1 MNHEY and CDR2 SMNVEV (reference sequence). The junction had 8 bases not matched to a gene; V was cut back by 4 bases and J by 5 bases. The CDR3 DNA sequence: TGTGCCAGCAGTTCCGGGACAGGGAGAGTTTATGGCTACACCTTC. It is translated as CASSSGTGRVYGYTF.

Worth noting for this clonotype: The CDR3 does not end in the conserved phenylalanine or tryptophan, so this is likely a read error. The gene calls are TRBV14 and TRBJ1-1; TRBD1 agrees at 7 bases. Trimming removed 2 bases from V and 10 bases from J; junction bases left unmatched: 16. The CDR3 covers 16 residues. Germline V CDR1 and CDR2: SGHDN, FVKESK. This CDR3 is CASSQSGIGGGGRAFS. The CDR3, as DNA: TGTGCCAGCAGCCAAAGCGGCATCGGAGGGGGCGGGCGAGCTTTCTCT.

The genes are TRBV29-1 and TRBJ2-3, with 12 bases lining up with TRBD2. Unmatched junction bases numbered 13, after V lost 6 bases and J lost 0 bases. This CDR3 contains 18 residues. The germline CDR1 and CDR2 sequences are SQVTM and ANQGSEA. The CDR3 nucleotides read TGCAGCGTAACTAGCGGGAGGAATAGGGGGGCTAGCACAGATACGCAGTATTTT. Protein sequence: CSVTSGRNRGASTDTQYF.

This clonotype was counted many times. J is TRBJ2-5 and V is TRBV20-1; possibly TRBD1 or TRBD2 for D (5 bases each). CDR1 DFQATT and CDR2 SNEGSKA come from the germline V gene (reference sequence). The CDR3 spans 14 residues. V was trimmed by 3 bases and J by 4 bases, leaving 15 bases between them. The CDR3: CSARGDRRRETQYF. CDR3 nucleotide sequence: TGCAGTGCTAGGGGGGACCGGAGACGAGAGACCCAGTACTTC.

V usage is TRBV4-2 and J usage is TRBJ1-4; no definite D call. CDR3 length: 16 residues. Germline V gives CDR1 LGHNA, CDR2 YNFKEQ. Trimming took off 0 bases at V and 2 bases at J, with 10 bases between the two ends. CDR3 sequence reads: CASSQDEGTTNEKLFF. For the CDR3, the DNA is TGTGCCAGCAGCCAAGACGAAGGAACGACTAATGAAAAACTGTTTTTT.

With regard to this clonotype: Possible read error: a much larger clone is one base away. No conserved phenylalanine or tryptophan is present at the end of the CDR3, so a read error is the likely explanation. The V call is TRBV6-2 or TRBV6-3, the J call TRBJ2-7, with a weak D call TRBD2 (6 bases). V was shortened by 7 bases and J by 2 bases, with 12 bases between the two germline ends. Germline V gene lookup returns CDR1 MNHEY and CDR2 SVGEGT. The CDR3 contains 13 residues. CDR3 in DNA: TGTGCCAGCACCTGGACGGGAGCCTACGAGCAGTACTCC. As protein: CASTWTGAYEQYS.

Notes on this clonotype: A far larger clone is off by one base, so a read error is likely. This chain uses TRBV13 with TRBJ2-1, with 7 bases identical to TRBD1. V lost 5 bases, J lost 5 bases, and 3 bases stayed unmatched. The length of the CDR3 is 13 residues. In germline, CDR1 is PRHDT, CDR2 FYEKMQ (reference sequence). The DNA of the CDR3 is TGTGCCAGCAGCAGGGGGCAAAACAATGAGCAGTTCTTC. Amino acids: CASSRGQNNEQFF.

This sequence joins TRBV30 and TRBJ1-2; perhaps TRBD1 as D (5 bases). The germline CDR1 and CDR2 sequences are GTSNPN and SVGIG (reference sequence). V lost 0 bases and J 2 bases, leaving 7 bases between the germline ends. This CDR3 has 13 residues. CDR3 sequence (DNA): TGTGCCTGGAGTGTCCGGGGGAACTATGGCTACACCTTC. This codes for CAWSVRGNYGYTF.

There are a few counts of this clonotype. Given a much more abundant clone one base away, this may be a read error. The CDR3, as DNA: TGTGCCAGCCAACCGGGACAGGGGGTCTACGAGCGGTACTTC. Amino acid sequence: CASQPGQGVYERYF. This chain connects TRBV12-3 or TRBV12-4 to TRBJ2-7, with 11 bases identical to TRBD1. The CDR3 totals 14 residues.

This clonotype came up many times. CDR3 protein: CASSDLGEQYF. CDR3 coding DNA: TGTGCCAGCAGTGATCTGGGGGAGCAGTACTTC. This rearrangement joins TRBV2 to TRBJ2-7; no reliable D call. Trimming shortened V by 3 bases and J by 7 bases, and 7 bases separated the two germline ends. Germline loops: CDR1 SNHLY, CDR2 FYNNEI. The CDR3 loop spans 11 amino acids. The complete variable domain, with remaining parts taken from reference TRBV2 and TRBJ2-7, reads EPEVTQTPSHQVTQMGQEVILRCVPISNHLYFYWYRQILGQKVEFLVSFYNNEISEKSEIFDDQFSVERPDGSNFTLKIRSTKLEDSAMYFCASSDLGEQYFGPGTRLTVT.

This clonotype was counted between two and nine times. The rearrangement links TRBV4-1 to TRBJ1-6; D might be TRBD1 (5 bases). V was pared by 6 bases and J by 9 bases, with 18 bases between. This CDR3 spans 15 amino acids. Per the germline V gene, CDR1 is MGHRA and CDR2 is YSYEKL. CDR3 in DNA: TGCGCCAGCAGTGGGACCCAGGGTTATTCTTCACCCCTCCACTTT. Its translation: CASSGTQGYSSPLHF.

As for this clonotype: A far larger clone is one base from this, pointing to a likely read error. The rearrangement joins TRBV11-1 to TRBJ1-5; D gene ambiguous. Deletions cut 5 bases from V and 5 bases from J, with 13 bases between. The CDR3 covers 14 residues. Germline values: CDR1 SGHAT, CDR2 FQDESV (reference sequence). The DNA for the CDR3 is TGTGCCAGCAGCCCGGACGGGAGCGATCAGCCCCAGCATTTT. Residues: CASSPDGSDQPQHF.

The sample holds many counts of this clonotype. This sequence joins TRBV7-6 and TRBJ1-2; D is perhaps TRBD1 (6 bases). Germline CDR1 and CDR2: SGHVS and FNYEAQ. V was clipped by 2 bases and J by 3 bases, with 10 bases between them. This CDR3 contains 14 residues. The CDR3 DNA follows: TGTGCCAGCAGCTTATCGCCAGGGGACTATGGCTACACCTTC. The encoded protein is CASSLSPGDYGYTF.

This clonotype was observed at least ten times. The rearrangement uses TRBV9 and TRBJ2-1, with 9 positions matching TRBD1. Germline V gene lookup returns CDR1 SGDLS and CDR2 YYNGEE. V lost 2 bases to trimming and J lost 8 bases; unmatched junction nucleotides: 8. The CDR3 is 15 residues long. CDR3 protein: CASSVRDRVIYEQFF. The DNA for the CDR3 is TGTGCCAGCAGCGTCCGGGACAGGGTGATTTATGAGCAGTTCTTC.

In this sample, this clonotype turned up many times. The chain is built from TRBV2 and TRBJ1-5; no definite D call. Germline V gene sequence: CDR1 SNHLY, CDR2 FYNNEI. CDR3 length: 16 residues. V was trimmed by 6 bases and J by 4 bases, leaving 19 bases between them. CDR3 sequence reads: CASSPWDSTRNQPQHF. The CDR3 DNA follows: TGTGCCAGCAGCCCCTGGGATTCTACGAGGAATCAGCCCCAGCATTTT.

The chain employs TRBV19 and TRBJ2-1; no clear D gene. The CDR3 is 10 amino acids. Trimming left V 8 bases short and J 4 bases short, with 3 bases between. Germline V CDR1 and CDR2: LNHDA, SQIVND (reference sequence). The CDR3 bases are TGTGCCAGTGGATACAATGAGCAGTTCTTC. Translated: CASGYNEQFF.

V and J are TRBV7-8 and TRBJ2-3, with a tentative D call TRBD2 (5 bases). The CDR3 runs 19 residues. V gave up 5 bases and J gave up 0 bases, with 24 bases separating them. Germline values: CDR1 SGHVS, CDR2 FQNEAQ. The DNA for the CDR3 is TGTGCCAGCAGCCCCCGGGGAATCTCCCCCTGGTCTAGCACAGATACGCAGTATTTT. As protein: CASSPRGISPWSSTDTQYF.

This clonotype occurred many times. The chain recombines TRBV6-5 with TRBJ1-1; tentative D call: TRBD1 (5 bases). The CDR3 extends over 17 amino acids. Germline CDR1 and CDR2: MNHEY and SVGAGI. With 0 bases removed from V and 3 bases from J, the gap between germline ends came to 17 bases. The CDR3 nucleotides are TGTGCCAGCAGTTACTCGAAAGGACACGGGTTTGACACTGAAGCTTTCTTT. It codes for CASSYSKGHGFDTEAFF.

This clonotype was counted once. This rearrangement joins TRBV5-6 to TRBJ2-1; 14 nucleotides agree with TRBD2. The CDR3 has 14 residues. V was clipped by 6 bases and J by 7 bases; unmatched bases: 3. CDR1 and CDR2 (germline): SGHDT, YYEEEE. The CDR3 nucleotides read TGTGCCAGCAACGGACTAGCGGGGGGTAATGAGCAGTTCTTC. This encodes CASNGLAGGNEQFF.

The CDR3 region has the DNA TGCAGTGCTAGAGCAGTCGCCGGGACCGAGAGCTCCTACGAGCAGTACTTC. This translates into CSARAVAGTESSYEQYF. The chain joins TRBV20-1 to TRBJ2-7, with D possibly being TRBD1 or TRBD2 (5 bases each). From germline, CDR1 is DFQATT and CDR2 SNEGSKA (reference sequence). The V end lost 1 base, the J end lost 0 bases, and 19 bases lay between the germline ends. The CDR3 is 17 residues long.

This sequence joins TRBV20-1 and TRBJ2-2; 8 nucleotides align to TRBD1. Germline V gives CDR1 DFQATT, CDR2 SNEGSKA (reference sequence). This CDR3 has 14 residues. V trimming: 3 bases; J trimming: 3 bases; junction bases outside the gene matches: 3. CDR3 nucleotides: TGCAGTGCTAGTCAGACAGGGGACACCGGGGAGCTGTTTTTT. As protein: CSASQTGDTGELFF.

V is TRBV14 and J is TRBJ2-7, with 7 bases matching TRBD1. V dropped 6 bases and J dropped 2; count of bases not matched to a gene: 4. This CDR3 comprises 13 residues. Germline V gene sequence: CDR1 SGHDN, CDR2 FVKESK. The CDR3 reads CASRQGSTYEQYF. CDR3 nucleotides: TGTGCCAGCAGACAGGGGTCGACCTACGAGCAGTACTTC.

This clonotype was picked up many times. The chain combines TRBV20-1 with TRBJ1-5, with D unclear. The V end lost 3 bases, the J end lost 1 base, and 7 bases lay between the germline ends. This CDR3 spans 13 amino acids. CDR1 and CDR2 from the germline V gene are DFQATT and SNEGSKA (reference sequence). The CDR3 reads CSARGLSNQPQHF. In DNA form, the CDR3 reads TGCAGTGCTAGGGGGTTGAGCAATCAGCCCCAGCATTTT.